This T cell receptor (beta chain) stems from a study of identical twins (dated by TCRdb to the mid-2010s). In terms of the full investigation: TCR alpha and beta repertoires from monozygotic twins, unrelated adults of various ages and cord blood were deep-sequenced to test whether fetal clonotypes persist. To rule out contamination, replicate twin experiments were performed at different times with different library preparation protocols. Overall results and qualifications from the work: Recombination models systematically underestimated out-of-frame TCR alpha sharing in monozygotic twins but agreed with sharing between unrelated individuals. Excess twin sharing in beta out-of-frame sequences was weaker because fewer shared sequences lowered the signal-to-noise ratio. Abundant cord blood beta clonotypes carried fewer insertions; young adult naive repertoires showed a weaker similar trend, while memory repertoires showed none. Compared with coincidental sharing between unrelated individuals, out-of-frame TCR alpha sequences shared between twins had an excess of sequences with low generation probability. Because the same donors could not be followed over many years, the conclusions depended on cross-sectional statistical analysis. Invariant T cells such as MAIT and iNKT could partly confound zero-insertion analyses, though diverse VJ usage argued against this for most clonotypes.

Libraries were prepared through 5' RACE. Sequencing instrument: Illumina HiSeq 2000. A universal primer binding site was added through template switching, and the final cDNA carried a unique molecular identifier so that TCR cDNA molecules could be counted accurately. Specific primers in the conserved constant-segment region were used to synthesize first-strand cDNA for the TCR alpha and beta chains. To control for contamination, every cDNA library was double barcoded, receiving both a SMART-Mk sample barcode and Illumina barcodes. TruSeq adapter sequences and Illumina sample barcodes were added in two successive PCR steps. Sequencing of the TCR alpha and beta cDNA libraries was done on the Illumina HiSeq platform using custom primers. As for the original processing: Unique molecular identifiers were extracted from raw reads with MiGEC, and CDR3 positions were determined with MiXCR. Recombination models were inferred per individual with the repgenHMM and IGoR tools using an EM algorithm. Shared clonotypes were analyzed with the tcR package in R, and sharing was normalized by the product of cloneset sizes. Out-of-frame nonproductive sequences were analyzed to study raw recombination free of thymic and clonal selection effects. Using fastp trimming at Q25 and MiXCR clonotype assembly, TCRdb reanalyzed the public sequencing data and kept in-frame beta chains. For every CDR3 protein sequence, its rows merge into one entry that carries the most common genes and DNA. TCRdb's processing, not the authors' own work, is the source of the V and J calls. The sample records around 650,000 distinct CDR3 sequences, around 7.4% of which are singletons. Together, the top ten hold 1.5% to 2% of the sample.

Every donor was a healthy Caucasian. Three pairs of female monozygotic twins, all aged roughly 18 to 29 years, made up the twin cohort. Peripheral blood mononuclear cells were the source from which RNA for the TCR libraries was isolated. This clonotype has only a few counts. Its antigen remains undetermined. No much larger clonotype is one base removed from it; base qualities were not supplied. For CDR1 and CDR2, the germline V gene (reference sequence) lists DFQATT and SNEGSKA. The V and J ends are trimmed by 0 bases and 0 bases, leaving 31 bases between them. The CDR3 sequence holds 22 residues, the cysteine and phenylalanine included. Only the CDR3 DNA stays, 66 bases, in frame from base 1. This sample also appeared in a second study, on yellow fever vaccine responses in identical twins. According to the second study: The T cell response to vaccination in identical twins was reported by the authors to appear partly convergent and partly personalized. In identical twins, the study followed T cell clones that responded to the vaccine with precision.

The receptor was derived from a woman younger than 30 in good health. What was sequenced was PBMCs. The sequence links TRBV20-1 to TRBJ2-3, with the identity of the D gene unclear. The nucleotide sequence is TGCAGTGCTAGAGATCTCGGAGCCAAAACCTCTTTCTTCTCTGCTAGCACAGATACGCAGTATTTT. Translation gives CSARDLGAKTSFFSASTDTQYF.